This TCR beta chain was sequenced in a study of control samples from healthy donors and cancer patients. V gave up 3 bases and J gave up 2 bases; unmatched junction bases: 4. Germline V gives CDR1 DFQATT, CDR2 SNEGSKA (reference sequence). The CDR3 loop spans 15 amino acids. Repertoires were generated with immunoSEQ multiplex PCR, while TCRdb's copy carries only in-frame clones and drops some. The sample holds 120,000 or so clones, around 87% seen once. The V and J genes are TRBV20-1 and TRBJ2-6, with 7 nucleotides matching TRBD2. Sequencing used blood. This sequence was found in a man between 60 and 75 years old in good health. CDR3 nucleotide sequence: TGCAGTGCTAGTATGGGAGGGGCTGGGGCCAACGTCCTGACTTTC. Encoded protein: CSASMGGAGANVLTF.